The 18 T cell receptor beta chains reported below all come from one sample, sequenced in a study of cytomegalovirus exposure and HLA in healthy donors. 13 Jbeta primers and 60 Vbeta primers were used for the PCR. Some clones are missing from TCRdb's copy, which holds only in-frame ones; the method was immunoSEQ multiplex PCR. The repertoire holds over 150,000 clones, with more than 70% as singletons. The sequenced sample was PBMCs. The receptors stem from a boy between 2 and 15 years old in good health and CMV-seronegative.

The J gene is TRBJ2-1, the V gene TRBV4-2, with TRBD2 identical over 9 bases. The length of the CDR3 is 18 residues. Germline V gene sequence: CDR1 LGHNA, CDR2 YNFKEQ. The trim removed 4 bases at V and 2 bases at J, leaving 12 bases unmatched. This chain's CDR3 is CASSLGLASQNPYNEQFF. The CDR3 DNA follows: TGTGCCAGCAGCCTCGGACTAGCGAGCCAAAACCCCTACAATGAGCAGTTCTTC.

V gene TRBV25-1 combines with J gene TRBJ2-7, with 10 bases matching TRBD1. The CDR3 contains 15 residues. Germline assignment: CDR1 MGHDK and CDR2 SYGVNS. V lost 2 bases to trimming and J lost 3 bases; unmatched junction nucleotides: 4. CDR3 DNA: TGTGCCAGCAGTGAACAGGGACAGGGGAGCTACGAGCAGTACTTC. This codes for CASSEQGQGSYEQYF.

The genes are TRBV9 and TRBJ1-4, with TRBD1 identical over 9 bases. CDR1 and CDR2 (germline): SGDLS, YYNGEE. With 3 bases clipped from V and 7 bases from J, the junction kept 7 bases outside the gene matches. The CDR3 spans 15 residues. The CDR3 DNA reads as TGTGCCAGCAGCGCCCTGGGACAGGGCGTTGAAAAACTGTTTTTT. It codes for CASSALGQGVEKLFF.

The V and J genes are TRBV5-4 and TRBJ2-2; 14 bases map to TRBD2. The CDR3 is made up of 17 amino acids. V trimming: 0 bases; J trimming: 3 bases; junction bases outside the gene matches: 1. Germline CDR1 reads SGHNT; CDR2 reads YYREEE (reference sequence). This CDR3 reads CASSLGLAGGDTGELFF. For the CDR3, the DNA is TGTGCCAGCAGCTTGGGACTAGCGGGAGGGGACACCGGGGAGCTGTTTTTT. Variable domain in full (rest from reference TRBV5-4 and TRBJ2-2): ETGVTQSPTHLIKTRGQQVTLRCSSQSGHNTVSWYQQALGQGPQFIFQYYREEENGRGNFPPRFSGLQFPNYSSELNVNALELDDSALYLCASSLGLAGGDTGELFFGEGSRLTVL.

The chain links TRBV5-4 to TRBJ2-4; 8 nucleotides match TRBD1. Germline assignment: CDR1 SGHNT and CDR2 YYREEE (reference sequence). Trimming cost V 2 bases and J 8 bases; bases outside gene matches: 6. This CDR3 comprises 14 residues. The CDR3 reads CASSLDRGRDIQYF. The CDR3 DNA sequence: TGTGCCAGCAGCTTAGACAGGGGTAGGGACATTCAGTACTTC.

The chain recombines TRBV6-5 with TRBJ2-7; 7 bases agree with TRBD1. Trimming took 6 bases from V and 2 from J; bases not matched to a gene: 7. The germline V gene encodes CDR1 MNHEY and CDR2 SVGAGI. The CDR3 has 14 residues. The CDR3 DNA reads as TGTGCCAGCAGCGCGACAGGGAATCCCTACGAGCAGTACTTC. Its translation: CASSATGNPYEQYF.

This clone occurred once. This chain uses TRBV19 with TRBJ1-2; D possibly corresponds to TRBD1 (6 bases). V was shortened by 7 bases and J by 3 bases, with 15 bases between the two germline ends. This CDR3 has 14 residues. Per germline, CDR1 LNHDA and CDR2 SQIVND (reference sequence). The CDR3 sequence is CASNVQGKDYGYTF. In nucleotides, the CDR3 is TGTGCCAGTAATGTGCAGGGGAAGGACTATGGCTACACCTTC.

The V call is TRBV5-6, the J call TRBJ1-2; D may be TRBD1 (5 bases). This CDR3 contains 14 residues. Per the germline V gene, CDR1 is SGHDT and CDR2 is YYEEEE. V lost 6 bases to trimming and J lost 1 base, with 13 bases between them. The CDR3 spells CASTWTKSNYGYTF. The DNA for the CDR3 is TGTGCCAGCACCTGGACAAAGAGTAACTATGGCTACACCTTC.

The chain employs TRBV19 and TRBJ1-1; D is unresolved. This CDR3 region has 15 residues. Per the germline V gene, CDR1 is LNHDA and CDR2 is SQIVND (reference sequence). Trimming took off 5 bases at V and 0 bases at J, with 13 bases between the two ends. The CDR3 sequence: CASSPQTNLNTEAFF. The CDR3, as DNA: TGTGCCAGTAGTCCTCAGACAAATTTGAACACTGAAGCTTTCTTT.

The chain uses TRBV5-1 and TRBJ2-1; 9 nucleotides line up with TRBD2. V shed 4 bases and J 6 bases; nucleotides not matched to a gene: 8. The CDR3 runs to 15 residues. Germline CDR1 and CDR2: SGHRS and YFSETQ. The CDR3 nucleotides are TGCGCCAGCAGCAAACTAGCGGGTAAAACCAATGAGCAGTTCTTC. Its protein is CASSKLAGKTNEQFF.

The chain employs TRBV11-3 and TRBJ2-5; TRBD1 matches at 10 bases. CDR1 and CDR2 (germline): SGHNT, YENEEA. With V trimmed by 5 bases and J by 2 bases, 5 bases remained unmatched. The CDR3 has 15 amino acids. CDR3 nucleotides: TGTGCCAGCAGCCCACGGACAGGGGGTCAAGAGACCCAGTACTTC. This codes for CASSPRTGGQETQYF.

A single count supports this clone. The rearrangement joins TRBV29-1 to TRBJ2-5, with D maybe TRBD2 (6 bases). The germline gives CDR1 SQVTM, CDR2 ANQGSEA. This CDR3 contains 12 residues. V gave up 4 bases and J gave up 10 bases, with 16 bases separating them. DNA for the CDR3: TGCAGCGTTGGGACTACCTCTAGGAGCCAGTACTTC. As protein: CSVGTTSRSQYF.

This chain connects TRBV28 to TRBJ1-2; 10 bases fit TRBD1. Germline CDR1 reads MDHEN; CDR2 reads SYDVKM. V lost 5 bases to trimming and J lost 3 bases; unmatched junction nucleotides: 9. This CDR3 is built from 16 residues. CDR3 loop: CASSPFLGTGDYGYTF. DNA of the CDR3: TGTGCCAGCAGTCCCTTCCTGGGGACAGGGGACTATGGCTACACCTTC.

The CDR3 DNA is TGTGCCAGCAGCGTAGCTGGGCAGACCTACAATGAGCAGTTCTTC. Translation: CASSVAGQTYNEQFF. The V gene is TRBV9, the J gene TRBJ2-1, with no clear D. The germline gives CDR1 SGDLS, CDR2 YYNGEE. The CDR3 is 15 amino acids. Trimming removed 0 bases from V and 2 bases from J, with 9 bases in between.

This rearrangement joins TRBV15 to TRBJ2-7, with D perhaps matching TRBD2 (5 bases). V lost 0 bases and J 6 bases, leaving 12 bases between the germline ends. The germline V gene encodes CDR1 LNHNV and CDR2 YYDKDF (reference sequence). This CDR3 spans 14 amino acids. CDR3 sequence reads: CATSRDWRWGEQYF. CDR3 coding DNA: TGTGCCACCAGCAGAGATTGGAGGTGGGGCGAGCAGTACTTC. Full variable domain (remainder filled in from reference TRBV15 and TRBJ2-7): DAMVIQNPRYQVTQFGKPVTLSCSQTLNHNVMYWYQQKSSQAPKLLFHYYDKDFNNEADTPDNFQSRRPNTSFCFLDIRSPGLGDTAMYLCATSRDWRWGEQYFGPGTRLTVT.

The chain is built from TRBV6-5 and TRBJ2-7, with TRBD2 matching over 11 bases. J lost 6 bases, V lost 5 bases, and 3 bases had no gene match. CDR1 MNHEY and CDR2 SVGAGI come from the germline V gene. The CDR3 is made up of 13 amino acids. The CDR3, as DNA: TGTGCCAGCAGTCGGACTAGCGGGCGCGAGCAGTACTTC. Its protein is CASSRTSGREQYF.

The CDR3 sequence is CASRRGQGIHQPQHF. CDR3 nucleotides: TGTGCCAGCCGGCGGGGACAGGGGATCCATCAGCCCCAGCATTTT. The J gene is TRBJ1-5, the V gene TRBV2, with 10 nucleotides matching TRBD1. Per germline, CDR1 SNHLY and CDR2 FYNNEI. Trimming at V came to 8 bases and at J to 5 bases, leaving 9 bases not matched to a gene. The CDR3 loop spans 15 amino acids.

The chain combines TRBV27 with TRBJ2-1, with a weak D call TRBD1 (5 bases). V lost 5 bases, J lost 0 bases, and 11 bases lay in between. This CDR3 is 15 amino acids long. The V gene's germline CDR1 is MNHEY and CDR2 SMNVEV (reference sequence). CDR3 protein: CASSRADSSYNEQFF. CDR3 DNA: TGTGCCAGCAGTCGTGCTGACAGCTCCTACAATGAGCAGTTCTTC.